Listed here are 21 T cell receptor beta chains from one sample, sequenced in a study of cytomegalovirus exposure and HLA in healthy donors. The primer mix had 60 Vbeta and 13 Jbeta primers. Clones were sequenced by immunoSEQ multiplex PCR, and TCRdb holds only the in-frame ones, with some missing. Among about 120,000 clones listed, 73% were seen once. Sequenced: PBMCs. These receptor sequences come from a woman in her 30s in good health and CMV-seronegative.

The chain uses TRBV6-5 and TRBJ1-1, with a weak D call TRBD1 (5 bases). Between the trimmed V and J ends, which lost 4 bases and 3 bases, there was a span of 15 bases. The length of the CDR3 is 15 residues. Germline V gene data show CDR1 as MNHEY and CDR2 as SVGAGI. CDR3 loop: CASSSFRVADTEAFF. The DNA for the CDR3 is TGTGCCAGCAGTTCGTTCAGGGTGGCTGACACTGAAGCTTTCTTT.

The chain joins TRBV6-5 to TRBJ2-5; 8 nucleotides line up with TRBD1. Germline values: CDR1 MNHEY, CDR2 SVGAGI. The ends lost 6 bases at V and 2 bases at J; junction bases unmatched: 2. The CDR3 runs 13 residues. CDR3 amino acids: CASSGTGQETQYF. CDR3 sequence (DNA): TGTGCCAGCAGCGGGACAGGTCAAGAGACCCAGTACTTC.

V and J are TRBV19 and TRBJ2-2; 7 positions agree with TRBD1. With V trimmed by 3 bases and J by 4 bases, 17 bases remained unmatched. The germline V gene has CDR1 LNHDA and CDR2 SQIVND (reference sequence). The CDR3 runs to 19 residues. CDR3 amino acids: CASSMGSRQGVMGTGELFF. The CDR3, as DNA: TGTGCCAGTAGTATGGGTTCGAGGCAGGGGGTAATGGGCACCGGGGAGCTGTTTTTT.

As concerns this clone: Different DNA sequences within this sample yield the same CDR3. The J gene is TRBJ2-1, the V gene TRBV2, with 11 bases matching TRBD2. CDR1 SNHLY and CDR2 FYNNEI come from the germline V gene. The V segment lost 6 bases and the J segment 5 bases; nucleotides outside the gene matches: 0. CDR3 length equals 13 residues. CDR3 residues: CASRLAGDNEQFF. As DNA, the CDR3 is TGTGCCAGCAGACTAGCGGGGGACAATGAGCAGTTCTTC.

This clone occurred a few times. The chain recombines TRBV19 with TRBJ1-1; 7 bases are shared with TRBD1. The CDR3 extends over 12 amino acids. Trimming removed 8 bases from V and 9 bases from J; junction bases left unmatched: 9. CDR1 LNHDA and CDR2 SQIVND come from the germline V gene (reference sequence). This CDR3 reads CASWVDRNQAFF. The CDR3 bases are TGTGCCAGTTGGGTGGACAGGAATCAAGCTTTCTTT.

The rearrangement links TRBV6-1 to TRBJ2-1; possible D gene TRBD2, 5 bases. Germline loops: CDR1 MNHNS, CDR2 SASEGT. The CDR3 loop spans 15 amino acids. The CDR3 here is CGTGSGESSYNEQFF. The CDR3 region has the DNA TGTGGAACGGGGAGCGGCGAGAGCTCCTACAATGAGCAGTTCTTC.

J is TRBJ2-5 and V is TRBV28, with D possibly being TRBD1 (6 bases). The germline gives CDR1 MDHEN, CDR2 SYDVKM. There are 14 residues in the CDR3. Trimming took 10 bases from V and 4 from J, leaving 19 bases between them. CDR3 sequence: CATLTGSTRETQYF. The DNA for the CDR3 is TGTGCCACCTTGACAGGTAGTACAAGAGAGACCCAGTACTTC.

There are a few counts of this clone. The chain couples TRBV4-3 to TRBJ1-1; maybe TRBD1 (5 bases). Trimming stripped 3 bases from V and 0 bases from J, with 11 bases between. The CDR3 loop spans 15 amino acids. Germline-derived CDR1 and CDR2 are LGHNA and YSLEER. The CDR3 loop is CASSHARGMNTEAFF. The CDR3 bases are TGCGCCAGCAGCCATGCGCGGGGGATGAACACTGAAGCTTTCTTT.

The chain employs TRBV5-5 and TRBJ1-5; maybe TRBD1 (5 bases). The germline CDR1 and CDR2 sequences are SGHKS and YYEKEE (reference sequence). This CDR3 spans 16 amino acids. The V gene lost 0 bases and the J gene lost 1 base, with 11 bases spanning the gap. The CDR3 is CASSLATGASNQPQHF. CDR3 coding DNA: TGTGCCAGCAGCTTGGCCACAGGAGCCAGCAATCAGCCCCAGCATTTT.

The rearrangement links TRBV7-9 to TRBJ2-7, with D perhaps matching TRBD2 (7 bases). The germline V gene has CDR1 SEHNR and CDR2 FQNEAQ (reference sequence). V was shortened by 5 bases and J by 2 bases, with 22 bases between the two germline ends. The CDR3 spans 17 residues. Here the CDR3 DNA reads TGTGCCAGCAGCGGGGGGGGGCGGACCTCGCATCCCTACGAGCAGTACTTC. Amino acids: CASSGGGRTSHPYEQYF.

The chain recombines TRBV2 with TRBJ2-1, with a tentative D call TRBD2 (6 bases). The CDR3 has 14 residues. V was clipped by 5 bases and J by 5 bases, with 13 bases between them. Germline V gene data show CDR1 as SNHLY and CDR2 as FYNNEI. CDR3 coding DNA: TGTGCCAGCAGTCACCCTGCGGGGAACAATGAGCAGTTCTTC. Encoded protein: CASSHPAGNNEQFF.

The chain links TRBV29-1 to TRBJ2-7; 11 nucleotides agree with TRBD2. J gave up 4 bases and V 4 bases, and 3 bases lay outside the gene matches. The CDR3 totals 13 residues. Germline CDR1 reads SQVTM; CDR2 reads ANQGSEA. The DNA of the CDR3 is TGCAGCGTTGTAGGGACTAGCGGATACGAGCAGTACTTC. This translates into CSVVGTSGYEQYF.

This clone turned up a few times. This chain connects TRBV7-2 to TRBJ1-1; 7 nucleotides agree with TRBD1. Germline V lookup: CDR1 SGHTA, CDR2 FQGNSA. With 1 base clipped from V and 8 bases from J, the junction kept 4 bases outside the gene matches. This CDR3 is built from 13 residues. The CDR3 bases are TGTGCCAGCAGCTTAGGTCCGGGACAGGAAGCTTTCTTT. As protein: CASSLGPGQEAFF.

This clone was found a few times. The chain's CDR3 is CASSLAQEGTEAFF. CDR3 sequence (DNA): TGTGCCAGCAGCTTAGCGCAGGAGGGCACTGAAGCTTTCTTT. The V and J genes are TRBV7-2 and TRBJ1-1; D remains ambiguous. The V end lost 0 bases, the J end lost 4 bases, and 9 bases lay between the germline ends. The CDR3 loop spans 14 amino acids. CDR1 and CDR2 from the germline V gene are SGHTA and FQGNSA.

This clone was seen a handful of times. This chain joins TRBV10-3 and TRBJ1-1; D not certain. The ends were cut back, 6 bases at V and 3 bases at J, with 8 bases in the middle. The germline CDR1 and CDR2 sequences are ENHRY and SYGVKD. This CDR3 contains 12 residues. CDR3 DNA sequence: TGTGCCATCAGGTACTCGGACACTGAAGCTTTCTTT. Translating gives CAIRYSDTEAFF.

The chain recombines TRBV14 with TRBJ1-2; D is ambiguous. V was cut by 1 base and J by 5 bases, with 8 bases left in between. Germline CDR1 is SGHDN and CDR2 is FVKESK. CDR3 size: 13 residues. CDR3 in amino acids: CASSQGSVYGYTF. In nucleotides, the CDR3 is TGTGCCAGCAGCCAAGGTTCGGTATATGGCTACACCTTC.

This sequence joins TRBV29-1 and TRBJ2-1; 11 nucleotides line up with TRBD2. CDR3 size: 12 residues. Germline V gene lookup returns CDR1 SQVTM and CDR2 ANQGSEA. J lost 7 bases, V lost 4 bases, and 0 bases had no gene match. As DNA, the CDR3 is TGCAGCGTTGGGACTAGCGGGAATGAGCAGTTCTTC. It is translated as CSVGTSGNEQFF.

The sample holds a few counts of this clone. This chain connects TRBV2 to TRBJ2-2; 12 bases align to TRBD1. The CDR3 loop spans 15 amino acids. The J segment lost 6 bases and the V segment lost 7 bases, leaving 6 bases of the junction unmatched. Germline V lookup: CDR1 SNHLY, CDR2 FYNNEI. DNA for the CDR3: TGTGCCAGCAACCGGGACAGGGGGCGATCCGGGGAGCTGTTTTTT. Translation gives CASNRDRGRSGELFF.

The CDR3 here is CASSRDRPGNTIYF. The CDR3 nucleotides read TGTGCCAGCAGCCGCGACAGGCCTGGAAACACCATATATTTT. The rearrangement links TRBV5-4 to TRBJ1-3; the D gene is possibly TRBD1 (6 bases). CDR1 and CDR2 from the germline V gene are SGHNT and YYREEE (reference sequence). The V end was cut by 4 bases, the J end by 2 bases, with 10 bases between. CDR3 length: 14 residues.

J is TRBJ2-5 and V is TRBV2; 9 bases agree with TRBD1. Germline loops: CDR1 SNHLY, CDR2 FYNNEI. The CDR3 is made up of 16 amino acids. J lost 5 bases, V lost 6 bases, and 13 bases had no gene match. The CDR3 reads CASSNLRGQGLETQYF. CDR3 in DNA: TGTGCCAGCAGCAACTTACGCGGACAGGGGCTCGAGACCCAGTACTTC. Using reference TRBV2 and TRBJ2-5 for the parts outside the CDR3, the full variable domain is EPEVTQTPSHQVTQMGQEVILRCVPISNHLYFYWYRQILGQKVEFLVSFYNNEISEKSEIFDDQFSVERPDGSNFTLKIRSTKLEDSAMYFCASSNLRGQGLETQYFGPGTRLLVL.

V is TRBV7-9 and J is TRBJ1-6, with unresolved D. The V gene lost 5 bases and the J gene lost 13 bases, with 15 bases spanning the gap. The CDR3 has 13 amino acids. The V gene's germline CDR1 is SEHNR and CDR2 FQNEAQ (reference sequence). This chain's CDR3 is CASSPSQGDPLHF. As DNA, the CDR3 is TGTGCCAGCAGCCCTTCACAAGGAGATCCCCTCCACTTT.